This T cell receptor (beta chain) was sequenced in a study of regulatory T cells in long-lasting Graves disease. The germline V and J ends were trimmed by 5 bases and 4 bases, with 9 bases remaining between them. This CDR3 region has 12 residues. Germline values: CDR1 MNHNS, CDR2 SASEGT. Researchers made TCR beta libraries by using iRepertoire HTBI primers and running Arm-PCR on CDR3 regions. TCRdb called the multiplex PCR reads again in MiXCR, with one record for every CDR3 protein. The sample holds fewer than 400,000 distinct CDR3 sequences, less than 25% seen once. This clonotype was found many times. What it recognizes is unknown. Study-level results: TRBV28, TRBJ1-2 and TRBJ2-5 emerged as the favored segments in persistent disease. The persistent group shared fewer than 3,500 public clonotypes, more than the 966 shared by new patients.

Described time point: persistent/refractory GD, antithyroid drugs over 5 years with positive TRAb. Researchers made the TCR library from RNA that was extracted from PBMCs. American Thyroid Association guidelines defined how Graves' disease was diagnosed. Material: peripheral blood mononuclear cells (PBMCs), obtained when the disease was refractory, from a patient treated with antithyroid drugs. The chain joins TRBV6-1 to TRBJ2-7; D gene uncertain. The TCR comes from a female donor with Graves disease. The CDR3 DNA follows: TGTGCCAGCAGTCGCACATGGTACGAGCAGTACTTC. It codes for CASSRTWYEQYF.